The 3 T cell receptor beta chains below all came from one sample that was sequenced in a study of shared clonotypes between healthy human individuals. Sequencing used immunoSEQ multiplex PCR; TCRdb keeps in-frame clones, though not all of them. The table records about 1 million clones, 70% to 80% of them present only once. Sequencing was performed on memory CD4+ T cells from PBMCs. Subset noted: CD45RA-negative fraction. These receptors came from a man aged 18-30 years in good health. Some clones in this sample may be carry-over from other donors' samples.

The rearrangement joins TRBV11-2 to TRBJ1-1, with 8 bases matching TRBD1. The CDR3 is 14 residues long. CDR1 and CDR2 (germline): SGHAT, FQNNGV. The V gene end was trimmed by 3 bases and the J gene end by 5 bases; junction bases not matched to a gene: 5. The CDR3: CASSFGTGETEAFF. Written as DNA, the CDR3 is TGTGCCAGCAGCTTCGGGACAGGAGAGACTGAAGCTTTCTTT.

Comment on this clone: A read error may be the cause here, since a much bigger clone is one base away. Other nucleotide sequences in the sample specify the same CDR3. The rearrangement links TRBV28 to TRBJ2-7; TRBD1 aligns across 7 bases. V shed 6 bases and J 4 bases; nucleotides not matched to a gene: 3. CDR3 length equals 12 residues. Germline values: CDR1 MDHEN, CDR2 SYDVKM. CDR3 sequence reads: CASSLTGYEQYF. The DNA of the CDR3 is TGTGCCAGCAGCCTGACAGGGTACGAGCAGTACTTC. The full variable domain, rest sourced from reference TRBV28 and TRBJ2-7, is DVKVTQSSRYLVKRTGEKVFLECVQDMDHENMFWYRQDPGLGLRLIYFSYDVKMKEKGDIPEGYSVSREKKERFSLILESASTNQTSMYLCASSLTGYEQYFGPGTRLTVT.

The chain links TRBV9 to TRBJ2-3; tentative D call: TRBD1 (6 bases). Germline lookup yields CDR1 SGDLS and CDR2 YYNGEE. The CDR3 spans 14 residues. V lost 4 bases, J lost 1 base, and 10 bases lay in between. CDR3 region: CASSSRGGTDTQYF. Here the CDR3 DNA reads TGTGCCAGCAGCTCCAGGGGCGGCACAGATACGCAGTATTTT.